The source of this T cell receptor beta chain is a study of tissue T cells after allogeneic stem cell transplantation (dated by TCRdb to 2022 to 2024). A note on the overall study: If a tissue had multiple samples, a pathologist reviewed H&E sections so that samples with histologically apparent lymphocytes got priority for sequencing. Using research autopsies of patients with and without GVHD, plus mouse models of GVHD, the study profiled TCR beta repertoires across many tissues. On the human side, the study was prospective and observational, with no blinding or randomization. What the study reported, not specific to this receptor: Within patients, how anatomically similar tissues were was a major factor shaping TCR repertoire composition, regardless of disease or transplant status. Which tissue TCRs were alloreactive or antigen-specific was not determined in the study, and some clones might have been persisting host cells. Blood samples were not available from the non-GVHD comparator patients. Only a few T cell clones appeared in more than one patient, yet motif-based clustering showed tissue-specific repertoire signatures that were shared between patients. In both patients and mice, T cells from blood and spleen covered only a limited part of the TCR repertoire found in tissues. Sampling depth was acknowledged as a limitation, and the patient cohort was both small and clinically heterogeneous.

Libraries were built with the immunoSEQ multiplex PCR assay. Adaptive Biotechnologies performed TCRbeta CDR3 sequencing at survey depth and reported CDR3 sequences, V/J genes, productive frequency, and template counts. TCR beta CDR3 regions were amplified from genomic DNA instead of RNA. For the original study's pipeline: Pairwise repertoire overlap between tissues was quantified with Jensen-Shannon divergence, where 1 means complete divergence and 0 identical. Tissues were clustered by single-linkage agglomerative hierarchical clustering of pairwise JSD values and displayed as dendrograms. GLIPH2 was run on all patient samples with simulation_depth 1000, kmer_min_depth 3, cdr3_length_cutoff 8, keeping groups with more than two unique CDR3s. A standardized tissue-overlap score extrapolated Jaccard GLIPH-group overlap across patients to a standard repertoire size of 1000 clones. Linear mixed-effect models, with tissue as a fixed effect and individual as a random effect, were used to test how diversity related to clinical or experimental variables. Here the immuneACCESS table is served through TCRdb, limited to in-frame sequences with V and J called. Missing clones are a known gap in these copies; in checked studies unresolved V genes cover under half, and the rest lacks a known reason. The DNA gave D and trimming, while V, J and clone size come from that table. A total of about 4,400 clones appear in this sample, roughly 70% of them only once. The ten largest clonotypes hold 6.9% of the sample.

Notes on this clone: This clone's antigen is unknown. No much larger clonotype is one base removed from it; base qualities were not supplied.

V is cut by 0 bases and J by 1 base, and the space between the germline ends is 8 bases. Inclusive of the bounding cysteine and phenylalanine, the CDR3 is 15 residues long. CDR3 DNA only is kept here, 45 bases in frame from base 1. According to the germline V gene, CDR1 reads SGHAT and CDR2 reads FQNNGV. The label giving this sample's time point can be read as: human tissue collected at research (rapid) autopsy. Three non-HCT comparator patients who had other cancers, at least five GI tract samples, and no known GI disease at death were chosen retrospectively. After a median post-mortem interval of around 10 hours, the autopsy tissues collected included GI sites spanning esophagus to rectum, along with liver, skin and lymphoid organs including spleen. Each autopsy specimen was bisected, with one portion flash-frozen in liquid nitrogen and the remainder formalin-fixed, and the outer muscle layers of GI specimens were removed. To extract genomic DNA from frozen tissues, either the Mag-Bind Blood & Tissue DNA HDQ 96 Kit on a Chemagic 360 or the DNeasy Blood & Tissue Kit was used. Because of concern about red blood cell contamination, the extracted DNA went through further purification with the Genomic DNA Clean & Concentrator-25 kit.

Sample: left colon tissue, taken at autopsy. The receptor's source is a male donor aged 60 or older with lung cancer. The chain uses TRBV11-2 and TRBJ2-3; D gene: possibly TRBD2, on 5 matching bases. The CDR3 has the sequence CASSLELAGTDTQYF. The nucleotides are TGTGCCAGCAGCTTAGAGCTAGCCGGCACAGATACGCAGTATTTT.